The rows below give T cell receptor beta chains drawn from one sample of a study of blood T cell repertoires in COVID-19. Clones were read by immunoSEQ multiplex PCR, and TCRdb kept only the in-frame ones, dropping some. The table lists fewer than 200,000 clones, around nine tenths of them singletons. Sequenced input: peripheral blood. These receptors came from a man in his fifties or sixties with acute or convalescent COVID-19. CDR3s include the opening cysteine and the closing phenylalanine or tryptophan. Each record gives: clone size, V gene, D gene, J gene, CDR3 protein. The D gene is left open where the match is weak. Not every row has a clone size; where given, it reads once, few, many or a size class.

>.|TRBV6-2/TRBV6-3|TRBD2|TRBJ2-1
CASSPIHGRGGYYNEQFF
>.|TRBV19|.|TRBJ2-5
CASSGTGRHLGAQYF
>.|TRBV27|.|TRBJ1-5
CASSKQGAQPQHF
>.|TRBV4-1|.|TRBJ2-3
CASSQEWLAGNLGQTDTQYF
>.|TRBV21-1|.|TRBJ2-1
CASSKHSSYNEQFF
>.|TRBV19|.|TRBJ1-2
CASSRPGLQSLGYTF
>.|TRBV4-3|.|TRBJ2-4
CASSHGIQAKNIQYF
>once|TRBV2|.|TRBJ2-1
CASSAYYNEQFF
>.|TRBV9|TRBD2|TRBJ2-7
CASSAGTSGEQYF
>.|TRBV3-1/TRBV3-2|.|TRBJ1-6
CASRAGSSYNSPLHF
>.|TRBV11-3|.|TRBJ2-6
CASSLEFQPLGLLGANVLTF
>.|TRBV10-3|TRBD2|TRBJ2-5
CAISTSGGEGTQYF
>.|TRBV4-1|.|TRBJ2-7
CASSQVEGGVYEQYF
>.|TRBV3-1/TRBV3-2|.|TRBJ1-2
CASSQHRVNYGYTF
>.|TRBV9|.|TRBJ2-3
CASSVGGGATDTQYF
>.|TRBV6-5|TRBD1|TRBJ1-6
CATRDRVLYSPLHF
>.|TRBV7-2|TRBD1|TRBJ2-7
CASSRDRSSYEQYF
>.|TRBV9|.|TRBJ2-3
CASSVGSHTDTQYF